Listed below are T cell receptor beta chains from one sample, sequenced in a study of shared clonotypes between healthy human individuals. This table comes from immunoSEQ multiplex PCR, and its TCRdb copy is limited to in-frame clones, with some not included. The sample lists around 2.1 million clones, about 94% seen once, with about 0.13% in the top ten. Input material: naive CD4+ T cells sorted from blood. These receptor sequences come from a young man in good health. Both conserved end residues are trimmed from each CDR3.

v_call: TRBV18
j_call: TRBJ1-1
cdr3_aa: ASSQGTGYTEAF

v_call: TRBV29-1
j_call: TRBJ2-7
cdr3_aa: SVGTGTGGAYEQY

v_call: TRBV5-1
j_call: TRBJ1-1
cdr3_aa: ASSLESGDLNTEAF

v_call: TRBV2
j_call: TRBJ2-5
cdr3_aa: ASRQSGETQY

v_call: TRBV10-3
j_call: TRBJ2-3
cdr3_aa: AISPRLAGGSDTQY

v_call: TRBV27
j_call: TRBJ1-6
cdr3_aa: ASSLGPSGSPLH

v_call: TRBV4-1
j_call: TRBJ2-1
cdr3_aa: ASSQAYPGLARNEQF

v_call: TRBV27
j_call: TRBJ2-2
cdr3_aa: ASSLSGTVTGELF

v_call: TRBV2
j_call: TRBJ2-7
cdr3_aa: ASGGRAGQY

v_call: TRBV28
j_call: TRBJ2-3
cdr3_aa: ASSSGLAGGTDTQY

v_call: TRBV9
j_call: TRBJ2-2
cdr3_aa: ASSRGAVANTGELF

v_call: TRBV30
j_call: TRBJ1-1
cdr3_aa: AWRVMGHTEAF

v_call: TRBV28
j_call: TRBJ1-5
cdr3_aa: ASTPHPSNQPQH

v_call: TRBV5-1
j_call: TRBJ2-3
cdr3_aa: ASSLDRLTGVPDTQY

v_call: TRBV18
j_call: TRBJ2-5
cdr3_aa: ASSPGTGETQY

v_call: TRBV10-3
j_call: TRBJ2-7
cdr3_aa: ATRREQEQY